The clone carrying this T cell receptor (beta chain) showed up just a few times. The antigen is undetermined. The use of genomic DNA as template underpinned the TCR beta VDJ and CDR3 profiling. MiXCR, run by TCRdb on the reads, gives a single entry per CDR3 protein. The sample consists of 150,000 to 180,000 distinct CDR3 sequences, about 52% of them appearing once. With 0 bases removed from V and 2 bases from J, the gap between germline ends came to 11 bases. The CDR3 contains 16 residues. Germline V CDR1 and CDR2: ENHRY, SYGVKD. Patients picked for sequencing had shown CD8+CD57+ cell expansion detected by flow cytometry. This sample was included in a study of CD8+CD57+ T cells in acquired aplastic anemia. The overall study: Each DNA sample taken from sorted CD4+ and CD8+ cells came to approximately 3.3 ug on average.

Study outcomes and limitations: The CD8+ Simpson's diversity of patients and controls was not significantly different. Found in both controls and patients were about 30 CD8+ CDR3 sequences.

The sequence came from a human donor with aplastic anemia. V and J are TRBV10-3 and TRBJ1-5, with a possible D match to TRBD1 (6 bases). Sequenced: sorted CD4+, CD8+, or CD8+CD57+ T cells (not recorded which) from PBMCs. The CDR3: CAISESIRGGNQPQHF. The DNA of the CDR3 is TGTGCCATCAGTGAGTCGATCAGGGGAGGCAATCAGCCCCAGCATTTT.